These 30 T cell receptor beta chains were sequenced from one sample in a study of cytomegalovirus exposure and HLA in healthy donors. Use of 60 Vbeta and 13 Jbeta primers characterized the PCR. The assay was immunoSEQ multiplex PCR, and TCRdb's table has in-frame clones only and misses some. The sample yields about 130,000 clones, 80% to 85% seen once. Sequencing used PBMCs. Receptor source: a boy younger than 18 in good health and CMV-seronegative.

The chain couples TRBV30 to TRBJ2-1; 8 positions match TRBD2. CDR1 and CDR2 (germline): GTSNPN, SVGIG (reference sequence). This CDR3 contains 16 residues. V lost 2 bases, J lost 4 bases, and 10 bases stayed unmatched. In DNA form, the CDR3 reads TGTGCCTGGAGTCCACTCGCGGGGGGAAGTTACAATGAGCAGTTCTTC. This encodes CAWSPLAGGSYNEQFF.

The J gene is TRBJ2-3, the V gene TRBV7-2; 7 nucleotides agree with TRBD2. Germline assignment: CDR1 SGHTA and CDR2 FQGNSA. The CDR3 length is 15 residues. V shed 5 bases, J shed 2 bases, and the junction held 7 bases outside the gene matches. CDR3 residues: CASSLRDYYTDTQYF. CDR3 coding DNA: TGTGCCAGCAGCCTCCGGGACTACTACACAGATACGCAGTATTTT.

This clone was found a few times. The gene calls are TRBV5-1 and TRBJ2-1; a weak D match, TRBD1 (5 bases). This CDR3 is built from 15 residues. V gave up 5 bases and J gave up 7 bases, with 19 bases separating them. Germline CDR1 SGHRS, CDR2 YFSETQ. The CDR3 bases are TGCGCCAGCAGTCGCGGTACAGGAGAAGGGAATGAGCAGTTCTTC. It codes for CASSRGTGEGNEQFF.

This chain connects TRBV5-1 to TRBJ1-5, with TRBD1 identical over 7 bases. This CDR3 contains 14 residues. J lost 3 bases, V lost 4 bases, and 4 bases had no gene match. Germline CDR1 and CDR2: SGHRS and YFSETQ. This CDR3 reads CASSPGGSNQPQHF. For the CDR3, the DNA is TGCGCCAGCAGCCCAGGGGGGTCCAATCAGCCCCAGCATTTT.

The chain joins TRBV29-1 to TRBJ1-1; D unclear. V was clipped by 7 bases and J by 3 bases, with 9 bases between them. The germline gives CDR1 SQVTM, CDR2 ANQGSEA. CDR3 length: 11 amino acids. The CDR3 sequence is CSAREDTEAFF. For the CDR3, the DNA is TGCAGCGCGCGGGAGGACACTGAAGCTTTCTTT.

This clone was observed a few times. As DNA, the CDR3 is TGTGCCAGCAGCGAGCGGGACGGGGATAATTCACCCCTCCACTTT. Translated, it gives CASSERDGDNSPLHF. This sequence joins TRBV9 and TRBJ1-6; weak D call: TRBD1 (5 bases). The CDR3 is 15 residues long. Trimming removed 3 bases at V and 5 bases at J, with 12 bases between. CDR1 and CDR2 from the germline V gene are SGDLS and YYNGEE. Drawing the rest from reference TRBV9 and TRBJ1-6, the complete variable domain is DSGVTQTPKHLITATGQRVTLRCSPRSGDLSVYWYQQSLDQGLQFLIQYYNGEERAKGNILERFSAQQFPDLHSELNLSSLELGDSALYFCASSERDGDNSPLHFGNGTRLTVT.

The CDR3 DNA is TGTGCCAGCAGCCCGCCCCCACTAGCGGGAGCCTACCTATCCGAGCAGTTCTTC. This codes for CASSPPPLAGAYLSEQFF. This rearrangement joins TRBV9 to TRBJ2-1, with 11 bases lining up with TRBD2. The ends lost 4 bases at V and 10 bases at J; junction bases unmatched: 19. This CDR3 contains 18 residues. The germline gives CDR1 SGDLS, CDR2 YYNGEE. The complete variable domain, with remaining parts taken from reference TRBV9 and TRBJ2-1, reads DSGVTQTPKHLITATGQRVTLRCSPRSGDLSVYWYQQSLDQGLQFLIQYYNGEERAKGNILERFSAQQFPDLHSELNLSSLELGDSALYFCASSPPPLAGAYLSEQFFGPGTRLTVL.

V is TRBV18 and J is TRBJ1-5, with D possibly TRBD1 on 5 matching bases. The CDR3 consists of 13 residues. In germline, CDR1 is KGHSH, CDR2 LQKENI. Trimming took off 0 bases at V and 6 bases at J, with 6 bases between the two ends. CDR3 sequence: CASSPPGGQPQHF. DNA of the CDR3: TGTGCCAGCTCACCACCGGGGGGTCAGCCCCAGCATTTT.

J is TRBJ2-1 and V is TRBV30; 11 nucleotides match TRBD2. With 0 bases clipped from V and 5 bases from J, the junction kept 6 bases outside the gene matches. This CDR3 is built from 16 residues. Germline CDR1 is GTSNPN and CDR2 is SVGIG (reference sequence). The CDR3 loop is CAWSVFGTSGNNEQFF. DNA for the CDR3: TGTGCCTGGAGTGTATTCGGGACTAGCGGTAACAATGAGCAGTTCTTC.

This rearrangement joins TRBV27 to TRBJ2-2; no firm D call. Germline V lookup: CDR1 MNHEY, CDR2 SMNVEV (reference sequence). This CDR3 spans 13 amino acids. V was shortened by 5 bases and J by 1 base, with 5 bases between the two germline ends. The CDR3 loop is CASSPQNTGELFF. The CDR3 DNA reads TGTGCCAGCAGTCCACAGAACACCGGGGAGCTGTTTTTT.

The J gene is TRBJ2-2, the V gene TRBV5-1; a possible D gene is TRBD2 (6 bases). Germline CDR1 is SGHRS and CDR2 is YFSETQ. Deletions cut 0 bases from V and 6 bases from J, with 12 bases between. The CDR3 consists of 15 residues. Here the CDR3 DNA reads TGCGCCAGCAGCTTGGAGGCGGGGACCCCCGGGGAGCTGTTTTTT. This gives the protein CASSLEAGTPGELFF.

The chain combines TRBV29-1 with TRBJ2-2, with D perhaps TRBD1 (6 bases). The V end lost 5 bases, the J end lost 7 bases, and 14 bases lay between the germline ends. This CDR3 is built from 13 residues. Germline V gives CDR1 SQVTM, CDR2 ANQGSEA. CDR3 sequence: CSVRGEGVGELFF. The CDR3 nucleotides read TGCAGCGTTCGAGGAGAGGGGGTCGGGGAGCTGTTTTTT.

V gene TRBV6-1 combines with J gene TRBJ1-1; a possible D gene is TRBD1 (6 bases). The CDR3 totals 13 residues. Between the trimmed V and J ends, which lost 4 bases and 6 bases, there was a span of 12 bases. The germline V gene encodes CDR1 MNHNS and CDR2 SASEGT. The CDR3 bases are TGTGCCAGCAGTGCGATACAGGGCCCTGAAGCTTTCTTT. Translation gives CASSAIQGPEAFF.

V is TRBV30 and J is TRBJ1-5, with TRBD1 as a possible D gene (5 bases). CDR3 length: 15 residues. V was trimmed by 4 bases and J by 7 bases, leaving 20 bases between them. Germline CDR1 and CDR2: GTSNPN and SVGIG (reference sequence). The CDR3 coding sequence is TGTGCCTGGAAGGGGTCGAGCGGGAGAGGACAGCCCCAGCATTTT. Protein product: CAWKGSSGRGQPQHF.

The CDR3 DNA is TGTGCCAGCAGCATGACTAGCGGCTCCTACAATGAGCAGTTCTTC. Its translation is CASSMTSGSYNEQFF. This chain connects TRBV7-2 to TRBJ2-1; 9 positions match TRBD2. The V gene end was trimmed by 5 bases and the J gene end by 0 bases; junction bases not matched to a gene: 2. The CDR3 runs 15 residues. Germline CDR1 SGHTA, CDR2 FQGNSA.

This chain uses TRBV9 with TRBJ1-2; 10 nucleotides align to TRBD1. V shed 0 bases and J 2 bases; nucleotides not matched to a gene: 4. This CDR3 is built from 16 residues. Germline V gene lookup returns CDR1 SGDLS and CDR2 YYNGEE. CDR3 bases: TGTGCCAGCAGCGTAGAAGGGACAGGGGTAAACTATGGCTACACCTTC. Translation: CASSVEGTGVNYGYTF.

The rearrangement links TRBV13 to TRBJ2-1; the match to TRBD1 covers 9 bases. Germline trimming cut 5 bases from V and 5 bases from J; bases unmatched to any gene: 4. This CDR3 region has 14 residues. CDR1 and CDR2 (germline): PRHDT, FYEKMQ (reference sequence). The CDR3 DNA follows: TGTGCCAGCAGCACCGGGACAGGGAACAATGAGCAGTTCTTC. This gives the protein CASSTGTGNNEQFF.

The genes are TRBV28 and TRBJ2-5; D perhaps matches TRBD2 (6 bases). The CDR3 covers 16 residues. V was cut by 5 bases and J by 4 bases, with 20 bases left in between. Per the germline V gene, CDR1 is MDHEN and CDR2 is SYDVKM. CDR3 residues: CASSPRDLLGGETQYF. In DNA form, the CDR3 reads TGTGCCAGCAGTCCCAGGGACCTTCTCGGGGGAGAGACCCAGTACTTC. The full variable domain, with the rest looked up from reference TRBV28 and TRBJ2-5, is DVKVTQSSRYLVKRTGEKVFLECVQDMDHENMFWYRQDPGLGLRLIYFSYDVKMKEKGDIPEGYSVSREKKERFSLILESASTNQTSMYLCASSPRDLLGGETQYFGPGTRLLVL.

CDR3 DNA: TGTGCCAGCAGCGTAGATGGAGCGACCCATGAGCAGTTCTTC. Translated: CASSVDGATHEQFF. The V call is TRBV9, the J call TRBJ2-1; D uncertain. The germline gives CDR1 SGDLS, CDR2 YYNGEE. The CDR3 is made up of 14 amino acids. The V gene lost 0 bases and the J gene lost 8 bases, with 12 bases spanning the gap.

The rearrangement links TRBV5-1 to TRBJ2-5; weak D call: TRBD1 (5 bases). Germline V gene sequence: CDR1 SGHRS, CDR2 YFSETQ. Trimming took off 4 bases at V and 0 bases at J, with 7 bases between the two ends. The CDR3 spans 13 residues. The CDR3: CASSPGYQETQYF. The CDR3 nucleotides are TGCGCCAGCAGCCCAGGGTACCAAGAGACCCAGTACTTC.

The CDR3 region is CASSSGTGMNEQFF. CDR3 in DNA: TGTGCCAGCAGCTCCGGGACAGGTATGAATGAGCAGTTCTTC. The chain combines TRBV7-8 with TRBJ2-1, with 8 bases identical to TRBD1. The CDR3 covers 14 residues. Germline CDR1 SGHVS, CDR2 FQNEAQ. V lost 4 bases to trimming and J lost 7 bases; unmatched junction nucleotides: 6.

The chain recombines TRBV13 with TRBJ1-1, with D hard to call. Germline values: CDR1 PRHDT, CDR2 FYEKMQ (reference sequence). V lost 5 bases and J 4 bases, leaving 8 bases between the germline ends. The CDR3 runs 12 residues. This CDR3 is CASSPQPTEAFF. The CDR3, as DNA: TGTGCCAGCAGCCCACAACCCACTGAAGCTTTCTTT.

The CDR3 loop reads CASSQDRVYGYTF. The CDR3 DNA follows: TGTGCCAGCAGCCAGGACAGGGTCTATGGCTACACCTTC. This chain uses TRBV11-1 with TRBJ1-2; 8 nucleotides align to TRBD1. This CDR3 comprises 13 residues. Germline assignment: CDR1 SGHAT and CDR2 FQDESV (reference sequence). V lost 5 bases, J lost 4 bases, and 3 bases stayed unmatched.

For this clone: The sample has other DNA sequences that encode this CDR3 too. The J gene is TRBJ2-5, the V gene TRBV5-4, with TRBD2 as a possible D gene (5 bases). Between the trimmed V and J ends, which lost 4 bases and 1 base, there was a span of 8 bases. Germline CDR1 SGHNT, CDR2 YYREEE (reference sequence). The CDR3 spans 13 residues. CDR3 region: CASSLDFQETQYF. CDR3 in DNA: TGTGCCAGCAGCCTGGACTTCCAAGAGACCCAGTACTTC.

The sample holds a few counts of this clone. The chain has TRBV19 and TRBJ1-5; TRBD1 matches at 7 bases. V dropped 7 bases and J dropped 2; count of bases not matched to a gene: 20. The CDR3 has 19 residues. Germline assignment: CDR1 LNHDA and CDR2 SQIVND (reference sequence). CDR3 DNA sequence: TGTGCCAGTAATCCACGGGTACAGGGGCTATTCCTTGGCAATCAGCCCCAGCATTTT. Encoded protein: CASNPRVQGLFLGNQPQHF. The full variable domain, rest sourced from reference TRBV19 and TRBJ1-5, is DGGITQSPKYLFRKEGQNVTLSCEQNLNHDAMYWYRQDPGQGLRLIYYSQIVNDFQKGDIAEGYSVSREKKESFPLTVTSAQKNPTAFYLCASNPRVQGLFLGNQPQHFGDGTRLSIL.

The CDR3 sequence is CASSGRQGNEQYF. CDR3 DNA sequence: TGTGCCAGCAGTGGCAGACAGGGGAACGAGCAGTACTTC. This rearrangement joins TRBV27 to TRBJ2-7; 8 bases map to TRBD1. J was trimmed by 5 bases and V by 5 bases; bases with no gene match: 5. The germline CDR1 and CDR2 sequences are MNHEY and SMNVEV (reference sequence). The CDR3 consists of 13 residues.

This chain uses TRBV19 with TRBJ1-5, with 8 bases matching TRBD1. Germline V gives CDR1 LNHDA, CDR2 SQIVND (reference sequence). CDR3 size: 13 residues. V dropped 10 bases and J dropped 3; count of bases not matched to a gene: 5. The CDR3 spells CATGQVFNQPQHF. CDR3 DNA sequence: TGTGCCACGGGACAGGTCTTCAATCAGCCCCAGCATTTT.

A single count supports this clone. The J gene is TRBJ1-1, the V gene TRBV18; weak D call: TRBD1 (5 bases). Deletions cut 5 bases from V and 4 bases from J, with 14 bases between. This CDR3 is built from 14 residues. Germline V lookup: CDR1 KGHSH, CDR2 LQKENI. CDR3 coding DNA: TGTGCCAGCTCAGAAGGCGCGGGGACCACTGAAGCTTTCTTT. Residues: CASSEGAGTTEAFF.

The rearrangement uses TRBV5-5 and TRBJ1-2; 9 positions agree with TRBD1. The J segment lost 7 bases and the V segment lost 4 bases, leaving 20 bases of the junction unmatched. Germline V CDR1 and CDR2: SGHKS, YYEKEE (reference sequence). The CDR3 has 18 amino acids. The CDR3 reads CASSKNKTGGLRLGGYTF. CDR3 nucleotides: TGTGCCAGCAGCAAAAATAAAACAGGGGGCCTGAGATTAGGTGGCTACACCTTC. Based on the CDR3 plus reference TRBV5-5 and TRBJ1-2, the full variable domain is DAGVTQSPTHLIKTRGQQVTLRCSPISGHKSVSWYQQVLGQGPQFIFQYYEKEERGRGNFPDRFSARQFPNYSSELNVNALLLGDSALYLCASSKNKTGGLRLGGYTFGSGTRLTVV.

The rearrangement uses TRBV10-3 and TRBJ1-4; D not resolved. Trimming took off 2 bases at V and 2 bases at J, with 9 bases between the two ends. The germline V gene has CDR1 ENHRY and CDR2 SYGVKD. CDR3 length: 15 residues. CDR3 nucleotides: TGTGCCATCAGTGAGACCCTGGCTACTAATGAAAAACTGTTTTTT. Translating it yields CAISETLATNEKLFF.